The 13 T cell receptor beta chains below were found in one sample sequenced in a study of blood T cell repertoires in COVID-19 (dated by TCRdb to about 2020). Libraries came from the immunoSEQ multiplex PCR assay. Sourced from immuneACCESS, this table was stored by TCRdb with only in-frame sequences that have V and J called. A share of the clones is absent; for the studies checked, an unresolved V gene accounts for under half, and the remainder has no known explanation. In this sample the table shows some 200,000 clones, roughly 84% of which occur a single time. In total, the top ten clones hold more than 2.5% of the sample. The source material was peripheral blood. The receptors shown here come from a woman between 25 and 40 years old who had recovered from COVID-19.

This chain connects TRBV29-1 to TRBJ2-7, with D possibly being TRBD1 (6 bases). This CDR3 has 12 residues. V was clipped by 6 bases and J by 0 bases, with 9 bases between them. Germline CDR1 SQVTM, CDR2 ANQGSEA. The CDR3 sequence is CSVVGGSYEQYF. The CDR3 nucleotides read TGCAGCGTGGTAGGGGGCTCCTACGAGCAGTACTTC.

This sequence joins TRBV9 and TRBJ2-6; 9 positions match TRBD1. Looked up from germline, CDR1 is SGDLS and CDR2 is YYNGEE. This CDR3 has 16 residues. V gave up 4 bases and J gave up 6 bases; unmatched junction bases: 8. The CDR3 sequence is CASSRLQGAVANVLTF. Written as DNA, the CDR3 is TGTGCCAGCAGCAGGTTACAGGGGGCCGTGGCCAACGTCCTGACTTTC.

This clone is a singleton in its sample. V usage is TRBV6-5 and J usage is TRBJ2-2; 9 bases line up with TRBD2. The CDR3 sequence is 15 residues long. Germline V gene sequence: CDR1 MNHEY, CDR2 SVGAGI. Trimming took 4 bases from V and 5 from J; bases not matched to a gene: 5. CDR3 amino acids: CASSLAGEFTGELFF. CDR3 in DNA: TGTGCCAGCAGTTTAGCGGGAGAGTTTACCGGGGAGCTGTTTTTT.

The V call is TRBV5-1, the J call TRBJ2-7, with 8 nucleotides matching TRBD2. V gave up 4 bases and J gave up 7 bases; unmatched junction bases: 13. CDR1 and CDR2 (germline): SGHRS, YFSETQ. The CDR3 is 15 amino acids. In DNA form, the CDR3 reads TGCGCCAGCAGCCCGCTAGCGGGCGGCCGCGGTGAGCAGTACTTC. Amino acid sequence: CASSPLAGGRGEQYF.

V and J are TRBV10-1 and TRBJ2-7, with a possible D match to TRBD1 (6 bases). The germline V and J ends were trimmed by 0 bases and 5 bases, with 11 bases remaining between them. The CDR3 is made up of 14 amino acids. CDR1 and CDR2 (germline): WNHNN, SYGVQD (reference sequence). CDR3 DNA: TGCGCCAGCAGTGAGTCGGTTGGGGGCCACGAGCAGTACTTC. Translation: CASSESVGGHEQYF.

The rearrangement uses TRBV9 and TRBJ2-2; 7 nucleotides align to TRBD2. CDR1 is SGDLS, CDR2 YYNGEE, per germline. The CDR3 spans 16 residues. Trimming cost V 0 bases and J 6 bases; bases outside gene matches: 8. DNA for the CDR3: TGTGCCAGCAGCGTAGGGGGAGGGCCCCTGGCCGGGGAGCTGTTTTTT. It yields the protein CASSVGGGPLAGELFF.

This chain uses TRBV6-1 with TRBJ2-7; 14 nucleotides agree with TRBD2. The J segment lost 2 bases and the V segment lost 4 bases, leaving 16 bases of the junction unmatched. Germline V CDR1 and CDR2: MNHNS, SASEGT. The CDR3 is 20 residues long. The CDR3 DNA sequence: TGTGCCAGCAGTGGCCGCTCCGGGACTAGCGGGAGTTACCCAACCTACGAGCAGTACTTC. Amino acids: CASSGRSGTSGSYPTYEQYF.

Only one count was recorded for this clone. The chain employs TRBV7-9 and TRBJ2-2; 7 bases are shared with TRBD1. The CDR3 totals 14 residues. After removal of 6 bases from V and 5 bases from J, the junction contained 6 bases not matched to a gene. Germline V gives CDR1 SEHNR, CDR2 FQNEAQ (reference sequence). The CDR3 loop is CASRRLTGTGELFF. The CDR3 DNA sequence: TGTGCCAGCAGGCGATTGACAGGGACCGGGGAGCTGTTTTTT.

The V gene is TRBV6-5, the J gene TRBJ1-5; D is perhaps TRBD1 (5 bases). This CDR3 is 13 amino acids long. Germline V gene data show CDR1 as MNHEY and CDR2 as SVGAGI. V lost 6 bases and J lost 3, with 9 bases in between. CDR3 sequence (DNA): TGTGCCAGCAGCTGGGGGGTCAATCAGCCCCAGCATTTT. Residues: CASSWGVNQPQHF.

In its sample, this clone was seen a few times. V usage is TRBV28 and J usage is TRBJ1-3; TRBD1 is a possible D gene (6 bases). Germline V gives CDR1 MDHEN, CDR2 SYDVKM. The CDR3 is 17 residues long. V was shortened by 3 bases and J by 0 bases, with 15 bases between the two germline ends. The CDR3: CASSFNAQGSSGNTIYF. The CDR3 nucleotides are TGTGCCAGCAGTTTTAATGCCCAGGGGAGCTCTGGAAACACCATATATTTT.

V is TRBV28 and J is TRBJ2-1; a possible D gene is TRBD2 (6 bases). Trimming removed 1 base at V and 5 bases at J, with 12 bases between. Germline loops: CDR1 MDHEN, CDR2 SYDVKM. This CDR3 comprises 15 residues. In DNA form, the CDR3 reads TGTGCCAGCAGTTTATTACGGGACTGGGACAATGAGCAGTTCTTC. This encodes CASSLLRDWDNEQFF.

The chain recombines TRBV28 with TRBJ1-1, with a tentative D call TRBD1 (6 bases). V was shortened by 5 bases and J by 5 bases, with 12 bases between the two germline ends. The CDR3 is 13 residues long. From germline, CDR1 is MDHEN and CDR2 SYDVKM. The CDR3 nucleotides read TGTGCCAGCAGTGTGACAGGTTGGACTGAAGCTTTCTTT. Its translation: CASSVTGWTEAFF. The complete variable domain, with remaining parts taken from reference TRBV28 and TRBJ1-1, reads DVKVTQSSRYLVKRTGEKVFLECVQDMDHENMFWYRQDPGLGLRLIYFSYDVKMKEKGDIPEGYSVSREKKERFSLILESASTNQTSMYLCASSVTGWTEAFFGQGTRLTVV.

The rearrangement links TRBV6-1 to TRBJ1-4; 12 bases match TRBD1. V gave up 0 bases and J gave up 8 bases; unmatched junction bases: 13. The V gene's germline CDR1 is MNHNS and CDR2 SASEGT. CDR3 size: 19 residues. The CDR3 spells CASSEAILGQGAEREKLFF. CDR3 sequence (DNA): TGTGCCAGCAGTGAAGCGATATTGGGACAGGGGGCGGAAAGAGAAAAACTGTTTTTT.